The entry below describes one T cell receptor beta chain. Its antigen is unknown. One junction end does not reproduce the germline sequence, and a read error may be involved. TCR beta CDR3 regions were amplified from RNA transcripts. First-round RT-PCR of the TCR CDR3 relied on the HTBI primer set. In TCRdb, the multiplex PCR reads were re-called with MiXCR into one record per CDR3 protein. The sample includes around 560,000 distinct CDR3 sequences, 16% seen only once; the top ten take approximately 20%. The sample belongs to a study of T cells in Graves' hyperthyroidism and ophthalmopathy. Study-level points and caveats: In the analysis, a 13 V-J model separated ophthalmopathy from stable hyperthyroidism. Most thyroid-expanded clonotypes above 0.001 were also found in blood.

Absence of ophthalmopathy progression within 18 months defined stable Graves' hyperthyroidism. The source of the PBMCs was about 10 ml of fresh peripheral blood. The receptor was isolated from a woman aged 18-29 years with Graves' hyperthyroidism. The specimen sequenced was blood.

Written as DNA, the CDR3 is TGTGCCAGTAGTTTGGGCGGCACGTGGGGGGAGACCCCGTACTTC. Amino acid sequence: CASSLGGTWGETPYF. The rearrangement joins TRBV19 to TRBJ2-5, with D possibly TRBD2 on 6 matching bases. CDR1 and CDR2 (germline): LNHDA, SQIVND (reference sequence). The CDR3 covers 15 residues. Full variable domain (rest looked up from reference TRBV19 and TRBJ2-5): DGGITQSPKYLFRKEGQNVTLSCEQNLNHDAMYWYRQDPGQGLRLIYYSQIVNDFQKGDIAEGYSVSREKKESFPLTVTSAQKNPTAFYLCASSLGGTWGETPYFGPGTRLLVL.